This record concerns one T cell receptor (beta chain) sequence. The data were taken from a study of blood T cell repertoires in COVID-19. The V gene's germline CDR1 is MNHEY and CDR2 SMNVEV (reference sequence). The CDR3 has 18 amino acids. The V and J ends lost 6 bases and 2 bases, in that order; junction bases with no gene match: 16. The repertoire was sequenced with immunoSEQ multiplex PCR; TCRdb's copy has only in-frame clones and lacks some. The sample has approximately 230,000 clones; approximately 83% are singletons. The specimen was peripheral blood. This sequence joins TRBV27 and TRBJ1-5, with 7 nucleotides matching TRBD1. The receptor comes from a man older than 75 with acute or convalescent COVID-19. CDR3 sequence: CASSQRQGITSRNQPQHF. As DNA, the CDR3 is TGTGCCAGCAGCCAGAGACAGGGTATTACTTCCCGCAATCAGCCCCAGCATTTT.